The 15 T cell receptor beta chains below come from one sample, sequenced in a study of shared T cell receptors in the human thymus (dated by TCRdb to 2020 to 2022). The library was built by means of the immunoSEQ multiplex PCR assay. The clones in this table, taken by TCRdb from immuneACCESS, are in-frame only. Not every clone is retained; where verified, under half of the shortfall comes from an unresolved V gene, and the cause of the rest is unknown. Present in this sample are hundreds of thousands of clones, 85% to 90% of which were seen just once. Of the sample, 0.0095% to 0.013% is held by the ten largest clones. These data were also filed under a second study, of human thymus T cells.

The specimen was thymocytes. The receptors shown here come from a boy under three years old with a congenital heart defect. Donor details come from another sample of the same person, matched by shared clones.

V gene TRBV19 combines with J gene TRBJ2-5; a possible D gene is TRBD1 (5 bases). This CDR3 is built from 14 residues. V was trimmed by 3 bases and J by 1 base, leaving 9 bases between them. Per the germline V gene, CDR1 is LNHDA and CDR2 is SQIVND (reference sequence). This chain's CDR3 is CASSIAQGQETQYF. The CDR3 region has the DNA TGTGCCAGTAGTATTGCGCAGGGCCAAGAGACCCAGTACTTC. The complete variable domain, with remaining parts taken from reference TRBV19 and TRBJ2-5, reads DGGITQSPKYLFRKEGQNVTLSCEQNLNHDAMYWYRQDPGQGLRLIYYSQIVNDFQKGDIAEGYSVSREKKESFPLTVTSAQKNPTAFYLCASSIAQGQETQYFGPGTRLLVL.

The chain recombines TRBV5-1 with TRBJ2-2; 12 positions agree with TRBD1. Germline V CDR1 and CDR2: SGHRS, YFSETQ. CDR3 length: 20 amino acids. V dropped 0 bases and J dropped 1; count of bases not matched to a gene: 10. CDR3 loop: CASSLGRTGTGGENTGELFF. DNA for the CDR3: TGCGCCAGCAGCTTGGGACGGACCGGGACAGGGGGCGAGAACACCGGGGAGCTGTTTTTT.

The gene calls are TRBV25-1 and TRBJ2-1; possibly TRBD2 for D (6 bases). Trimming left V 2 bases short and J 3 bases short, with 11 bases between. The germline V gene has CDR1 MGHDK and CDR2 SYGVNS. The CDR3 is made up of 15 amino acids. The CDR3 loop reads CASSEQEGGYNEQFF. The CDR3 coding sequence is TGTGCCAGCAGTGAACAGGAGGGAGGCTACAATGAGCAGTTCTTC.

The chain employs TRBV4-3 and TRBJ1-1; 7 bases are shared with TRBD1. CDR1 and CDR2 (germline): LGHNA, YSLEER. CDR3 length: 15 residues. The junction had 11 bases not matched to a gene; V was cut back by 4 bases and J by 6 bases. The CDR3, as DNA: TGCGCCAGCAGCCGACACAGGGGAGAGAGGGCTGAAGCTTTCTTT. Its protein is CASSRHRGERAEAFF.

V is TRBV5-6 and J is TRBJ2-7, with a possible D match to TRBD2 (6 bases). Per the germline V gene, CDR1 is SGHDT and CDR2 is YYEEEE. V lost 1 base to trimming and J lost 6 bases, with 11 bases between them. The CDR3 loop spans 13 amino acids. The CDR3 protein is CASSLRREAEQYF. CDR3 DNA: TGTGCCAGCAGCTTGAGAAGGGAGGCCGAGCAGTACTTC.

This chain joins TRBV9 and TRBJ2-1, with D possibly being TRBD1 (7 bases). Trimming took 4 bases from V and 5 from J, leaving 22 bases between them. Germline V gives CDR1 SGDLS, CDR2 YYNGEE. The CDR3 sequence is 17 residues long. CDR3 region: CASSTNNGAGGHNEQFF. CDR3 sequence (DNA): TGTGCCAGCAGCACAAACAACGGCGCAGGGGGGCACAATGAGCAGTTCTTC.

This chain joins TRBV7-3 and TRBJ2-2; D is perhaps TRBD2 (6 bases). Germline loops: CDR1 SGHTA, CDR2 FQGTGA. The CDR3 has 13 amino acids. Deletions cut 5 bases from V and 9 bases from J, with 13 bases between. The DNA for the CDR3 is TGTGCCAGCAGCCTTGGGGGAGGAAGGGAGCTGTTTTTT. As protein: CASSLGGGRELFF.

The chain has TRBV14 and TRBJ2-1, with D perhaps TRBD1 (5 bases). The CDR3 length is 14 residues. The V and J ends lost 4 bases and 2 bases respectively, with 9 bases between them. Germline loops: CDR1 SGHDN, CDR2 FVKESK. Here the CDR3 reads CASSPPDTYNEQFF. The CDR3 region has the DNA TGTGCCAGCAGCCCCCCGGACACCTACAATGAGCAGTTCTTC.

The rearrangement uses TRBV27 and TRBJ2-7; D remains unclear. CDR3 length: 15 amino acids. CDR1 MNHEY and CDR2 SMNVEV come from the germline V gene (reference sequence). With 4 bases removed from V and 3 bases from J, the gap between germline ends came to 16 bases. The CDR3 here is CASSSNSDGFYEQYF. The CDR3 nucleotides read TGTGCCAGCAGTTCAAATTCAGACGGGTTCTACGAGCAGTACTTC.

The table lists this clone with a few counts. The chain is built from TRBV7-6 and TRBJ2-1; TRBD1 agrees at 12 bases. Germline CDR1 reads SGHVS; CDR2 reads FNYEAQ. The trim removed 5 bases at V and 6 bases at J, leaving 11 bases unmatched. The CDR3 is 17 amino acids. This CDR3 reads CASSLNPGQGAGNEQFF. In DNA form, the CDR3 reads TGTGCCAGCAGCCTAAACCCGGGACAGGGGGCCGGCAATGAGCAGTTCTTC.

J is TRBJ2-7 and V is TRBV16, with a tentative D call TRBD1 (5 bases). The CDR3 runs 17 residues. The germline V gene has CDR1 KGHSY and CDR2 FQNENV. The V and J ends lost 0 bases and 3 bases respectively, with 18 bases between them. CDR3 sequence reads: CASSQSPSDTVDYEQYF. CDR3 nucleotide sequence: TGTGCCAGCAGCCAATCGCCGTCGGACACCGTGGACTACGAGCAGTACTTC.

As DNA, the CDR3 is TGTGCCACAGGACTAGCGGGAGGGGAAGAGACCCAGTACTTC. Translating gives CATGLAGGEETQYF. The chain combines TRBV28 with TRBJ2-5; TRBD2 matches 15 bases. V shed 10 bases, J shed 3 bases, and the junction held 3 bases outside the gene matches. The germline V gene has CDR1 MDHEN and CDR2 SYDVKM. The CDR3 covers 14 residues.

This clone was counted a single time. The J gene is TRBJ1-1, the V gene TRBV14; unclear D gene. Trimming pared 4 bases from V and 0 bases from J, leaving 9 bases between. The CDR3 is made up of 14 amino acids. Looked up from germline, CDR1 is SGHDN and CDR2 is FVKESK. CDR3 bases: TGTGCCAGCAGCCCCAGGAACATGAACACTGAAGCTTTCTTT. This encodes CASSPRNMNTEAFF.

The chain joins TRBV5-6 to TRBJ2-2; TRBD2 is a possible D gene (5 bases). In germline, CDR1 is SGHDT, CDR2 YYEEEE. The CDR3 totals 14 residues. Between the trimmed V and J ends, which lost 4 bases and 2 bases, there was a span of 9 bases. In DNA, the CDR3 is TGTGCCAGCAGCCCGAGCGGAAACACCGGGGAGCTGTTTTTT. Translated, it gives CASSPSGNTGELFF.

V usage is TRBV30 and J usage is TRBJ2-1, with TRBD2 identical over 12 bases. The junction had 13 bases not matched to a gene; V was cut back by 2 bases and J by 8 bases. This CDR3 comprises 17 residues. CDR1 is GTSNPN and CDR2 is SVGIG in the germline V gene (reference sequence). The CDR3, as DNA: TGTGCCTGGAGTCTACCTATCCCTAGCGGGAGGGCGTATGAGCAGTTCTTC. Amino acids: CAWSLPIPSGRAYEQFF.